These 9 T cell receptor beta chains were all obtained from the same sample, sequenced in a study of control samples from healthy donors and cancer patients. Measured with immunoSEQ multiplex PCR; TCRdb has only the in-frame clones, and not every one. The sample lists 120,000 to 150,000 clones; 75% to 95% were seen once. The sample taken for sequencing was blood. These receptors all come from a man aged 30 to 39 in good health.

The chain links TRBV5-6 to TRBJ2-7; perhaps D is TRBD1 or TRBD2 (6 bases each). Germline V lookup: CDR1 SGHDT, CDR2 YYEEEE. V was cut by 0 bases and J by 6 bases, with 10 bases left in between. This CDR3 has 13 amino acids. CDR3 residues: CASSLGGGGEQYF. In DNA, the CDR3 is TGTGCCAGCAGCTTGGGAGGGGGAGGCGAGCAGTACTTC.

The chain combines TRBV29-1 with TRBJ2-3; no firm D call. Looked up from germline, CDR1 is SQVTM and CDR2 is ANQGSEA. CDR3 size: 11 residues. For the CDR3, the DNA is TGCAGTACCTCGGTGGCAGATACGCAGTATTTT. This codes for CSTSVADTQYF.

In its sample, this clone was seen once. This chain links TRBV7-3 with TRBJ1-6; no clear D gene. The CDR3 contains 14 residues. The V and J ends lost 1 base and 8 bases respectively, with 9 bases between them. Germline values: CDR1 SGHTA, CDR2 FQGTGA. DNA for the CDR3: TGTGCCAGCAGCTTAATTCCTCTGGATTCACCCCTCCACTTT. Translating gives CASSLIPLDSPLHF. The variable domain in full, completed from reference TRBV7-3 and TRBJ1-6, reads GAGVSQTPSNKVTEKGKYVELRCDPISGHTALYWYRQSLGQGPEFLIYFQGTGAADDSGLPNDRFFAVRPEGSVSTLKIQRTERGDSAVYLCASSLIPLDSPLHFGNGTRLTVT.

The J gene is TRBJ1-5, the V gene TRBV6-1; 9 nucleotides line up with TRBD1. V lost 1 base to trimming and J lost 6 bases; unmatched junction nucleotides: 4. The CDR3 loop spans 15 amino acids. Germline-derived CDR1 and CDR2 are MNHNS and SASEGT. The DNA of the CDR3 is TGTGCCAGCAGTGAAGTCGGGACAGGGTTTCAGCCCCAGCATTTT. Its protein is CASSEVGTGFQPQHF.

The V gene is TRBV6-5, the J gene TRBJ1-2, with D uncertain. The CDR3 is 12 amino acids. V lost 5 bases to trimming and J lost 7 bases, with 11 bases between them. CDR1 is MNHEY and CDR2 is SVGAGI in the germline V gene. This CDR3 is CASSPPASGYTF. The CDR3 DNA sequence: TGTGCCAGCAGTCCTCCGGCGTCTGGCTACACCTTC.

Concerning this clone: Its ends do not fully match the called genes, so a read error is possible. This chain links TRBV12-5 with TRBJ1-5; the match to TRBD1 covers 9 bases. Germline V gene lookup returns CDR1 LGHNT and CDR2 FRNRAP. The CDR3 length is 17 residues. CDR3 nucleotide sequence: TGTGCTAGTGGTTTGACCCGGGGACAGGGCAGCAGTCAGCCCCAGCATTTT. Protein: CASGLTRGQGSSQPQHF.

V usage is TRBV13 and J usage is TRBJ1-4; D is perhaps TRBD1 (6 bases). CDR1 and CDR2 (germline): PRHDT, FYEKMQ (reference sequence). The CDR3 runs 17 residues. V gave up 0 bases and J gave up 8 bases, with 19 bases separating them. The CDR3 nucleotides read TGTGCCAGCAGCTTAGGCCTAACCCGGGGGGCAGAAGAAAAACTGTTTTTT. Its translation is CASSLGLTRGAEEKLFF.

This sequence joins TRBV12-3 or TRBV12-4 and TRBJ1-2; 7 nucleotides match TRBD1. Trimming removed 5 bases from V and 6 bases from J; junction bases left unmatched: 6. The length of the CDR3 is 13 residues. The CDR3 sequence: CASSKGTVNGYTF. CDR3 nucleotides: TGTGCCAGCAGTAAAGGGACAGTAAATGGCTACACCTTC.

The genes are TRBV6-2 or TRBV6-3 and TRBJ2-5; no firm D call. V dropped 5 bases and J dropped 0 bases, with 13 bases sitting between them. The CDR3 totals 15 residues. Germline loops: CDR1 MNHEY, CDR2 SVGEGT. DNA for the CDR3: TGTGCCAGCAGTCTCCCGTTTCAGTACCAAGAGACCCAGTACTTC. It translates to CASSLPFQYQETQYF.